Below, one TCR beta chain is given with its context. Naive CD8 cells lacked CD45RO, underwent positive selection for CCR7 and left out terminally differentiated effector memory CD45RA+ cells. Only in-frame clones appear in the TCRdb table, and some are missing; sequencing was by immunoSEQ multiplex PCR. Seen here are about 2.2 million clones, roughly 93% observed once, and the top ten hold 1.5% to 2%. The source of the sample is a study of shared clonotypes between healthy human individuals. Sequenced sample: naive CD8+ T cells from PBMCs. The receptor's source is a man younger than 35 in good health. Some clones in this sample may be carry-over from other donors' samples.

The CDR3 is CASSEFVLGLTEQYF. CDR3 coding DNA: TGTGCCAGCAGTGAATTTGTCTTGGGCTTGACCGAGCAGTACTTC. The chain uses TRBV25-1 and TRBJ2-7; D is unclear. The CDR3 contains 15 residues. Trimming cost V 1 base and J 6 bases, with 16 bases left between them. Germline CDR1 is MGHDK and CDR2 is SYGVNS.